This T cell receptor beta chain emerged from a study of T cell responses to AZD1222 COVID-19 vaccine. Findings of the study overall: Reports say nearly half of spike-specific TCRs go after unmutated variant regions. Dominant CD4 TCR responses targeted spike regions 160-218 and 743-854. Donors were mostly white British, more females; clonal diversity possibly underestimated.

The table came from immunoSEQ multiplex PCR; TCRdb's copy has only in-frame clones and leaves some out. The profile shows fewer than 120,000 clones, over 85% of them singletons. This CDR3 comprises 16 residues. The V gene's germline CDR1 is SNHLY and CDR2 FYNNEI. V lost 5 bases, J lost 5 bases, and 9 bases stayed unmatched. Comment on this clone: Antigen: not known.

The receptor was derived from an adult who received the AZD1222 COVID-19 vaccine. The sample was peripheral blood, taken 28 days after the second AZD1222 dose. The rearrangement uses TRBV2 and TRBJ2-5; 12 bases agree with TRBD2. The CDR3 here is CASSPGLAGFGETQYF. For the CDR3, the DNA is TGTGCCAGCAGTCCGGGACTAGCGGGCTTTGGGGAGACCCAGTACTTC.